This TCR beta chain stems from a study of T-cell memory formation after mild COVID-19. Looking at the study overall: Among the donors, TCR clusters were largely specific to each donor.

TCRdb re-analysed the 5' RACE reads in MiXCR, keeping a single row per CDR3 protein. The sample has about 560,000 distinct CDR3 sequences, 15% to 20% seen once. The CDR3 spans 14 residues. From germline, CDR1 is LNHNV and CDR2 YYDKDF (reference sequence). Deletions cut 0 bases from V and 5 bases from J, with 7 bases between. This clonotype was found many times. V is TRBV15 and J is TRBJ1-4; tentatively, D is TRBD1 (6 bases). The sequenced material came from PBMCs or a T cell subset sorted from them (not recorded which). The source of this sequence is an adult woman who had mild COVID-19 (a few samples of this study predate the infection). Cell type and time point are not known. Here the CDR3 reads CATSREQGNEKLFF. The CDR3 DNA follows: TGTGCCACCAGCAGAGAGCAGGGGAATGAAAAACTGTTTTTT.